These T cell receptor beta chains were read from a single sample in a study of regulatory T cells in long-lasting Graves disease. TCRdb used MiXCR to reprocess the multiplex PCR reads, holding one entry per CDR3 protein. The sample shows a few hundred thousand distinct CDR3 sequences, 20% to 25% of them seen only once. Sequences were derived from peripheral blood mononuclear cells (PBMCs), sampled when the disease was refractory, from a patient treated with antithyroid drugs. The receptors come from a female donor with Graves disease. CDR3s include the opening cysteine and the closing phenylalanine or tryptophan. Fields, in order: clone size, V gene, CDR3 protein. The listing skips clone size in some rows; elsewhere it reads once, few, many or a size class.

abundance: many
v_gene: TRBV12-3/TRBV12-4
CDR3aa: CASSLELTVNTGELFF

abundance: few
v_gene: TRBV7-2
CDR3aa: CASSLNAPGHNEKLFF

abundance: few
v_gene: TRBV12-3/TRBV12-4
CDR3aa: CASSLARTDGGELFF

abundance: many
v_gene: TRBV7-9
CDR3aa: CASSPPLGPPSNEKLFF

abundance: few
v_gene: TRBV5-5
CDR3aa: CASSWLAGGNTGELFF

abundance: -
v_gene: TRBV10-3
CDR3aa: CAISEGQGARQPQHF

abundance: few
v_gene: TRBV20-1
CDR3aa: CSARAIQEGGYTF

abundance: many
v_gene: TRBV12-5
CDR3aa: CASGHTGLAVYEQYF

abundance: few
v_gene: TRBV9
CDR3aa: CASSVDGVVLETQYF

abundance: few
v_gene: TRBV14
CDR3aa: CASSQSSFWIEQYF

abundance: many
v_gene: TRBV7-9
CDR3aa: CASRPNRGKEETQYF

abundance: -
v_gene: TRBV4-3
CDR3aa: CASSHRTGTTYEQYF

abundance: many
v_gene: TRBV19
CDR3aa: CASRRTEGTEAFF

abundance: many
v_gene: TRBV7-9
CDR3aa: CASSITGESYEQYF

abundance: -
v_gene: TRBV19
CDR3aa: CASSTPGGRALGELFF

abundance: many
v_gene: TRBV10-3
CDR3aa: CAISLYPGQGSEQYF

abundance: -
v_gene: TRBV19
CDR3aa: CASSIVLGQGGEQYF

abundance: -
v_gene: TRBV27
CDR3aa: CASRQGTDEQYF

abundance: many
v_gene: TRBV20-1
CDR3aa: CSASLSSYEQYF

abundance: many
v_gene: TRBV6-1
CDR3aa: CASTMGVRERYGYTF

abundance: few
v_gene: TRBV10-3
CDR3aa: CAISEPPGETQYF

abundance: few
v_gene: TRBV29-1
CDR3aa: CSVEFGRPHEQYF

abundance: few
v_gene: TRBV29-1
CDR3aa: CSVDGDTEAFF

abundance: many
v_gene: TRBV11-2
CDR3aa: CASSLGSLFRAMRGYTF

abundance: -
v_gene: TRBV4-3
CDR3aa: CASSQDEGAEGYTF

abundance: few
v_gene: TRBV6-1
CDR3aa: CAVKDGEQSNTGELFF